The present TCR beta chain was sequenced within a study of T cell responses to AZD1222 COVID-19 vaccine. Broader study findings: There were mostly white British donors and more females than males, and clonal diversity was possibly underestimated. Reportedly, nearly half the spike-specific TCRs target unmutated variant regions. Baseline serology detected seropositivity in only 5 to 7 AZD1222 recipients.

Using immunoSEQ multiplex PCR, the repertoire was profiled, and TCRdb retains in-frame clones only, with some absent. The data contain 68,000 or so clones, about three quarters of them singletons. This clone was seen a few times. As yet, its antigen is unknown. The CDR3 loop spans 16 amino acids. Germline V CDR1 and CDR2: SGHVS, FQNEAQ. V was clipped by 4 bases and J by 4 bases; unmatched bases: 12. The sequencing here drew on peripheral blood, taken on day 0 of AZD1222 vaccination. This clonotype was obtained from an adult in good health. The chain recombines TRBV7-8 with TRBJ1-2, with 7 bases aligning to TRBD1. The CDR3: CASSSRTGTAIYGYTF. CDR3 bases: TGTGCCAGCAGCTCACGGACCGGGACAGCAATCTATGGCTACACCTTC.